The rows below give T cell receptor beta chains drawn from one sample of a study of shared clonotypes between healthy human individuals. Sequenced by immunoSEQ multiplex PCR; TCRdb stores in-frame clones only, minus some. This sample has about 2.3 million clones, with 93% found just once. The material sequenced was naive CD4+ T cells from PBMCs. The receptors were sampled from a man aged 18 to 35 in good health. Some clones in this sample may be carry-over from other donors' samples. Each CDR3 is given with its conserved first and last residue. A D gene is named only where the DNA matches it firmly. Some rows mark clone size as missing; the rest say once, few, many or name a class of expanded clone.

.	TRBV7-3	TRBJ2-1	.	TGTGCCAGCAGCCCCATAACTAGTTCCTACAATGAGCAGTTCTTC	CASSPITSSYNEQFF
.	TRBV5-1	TRBJ1-1	.	TGCGCCAGCAGCTTGTTAGTGGACGGGATGGCTTTCTTT	CASSLLVDGMAFF
.	TRBV7-6	TRBJ2-1	TRBD2	TGTGCCAGCAGCTTAGGACTAGCGGGTAACAATGAGCAGTTCTTC	CASSLGLAGNNEQFF
.	TRBV2	TRBJ2-7	.	TGTGCCAGCAGTGAGGTCGGACCTTTAGGGGAGCAGTACTTC	CASSEVGPLGEQYF
.	TRBV19	TRBJ1-1	.	TGTGCCAGTAGTGCCCGGGCCACCAGCACTGAAGCTTTCTTT	CASSARATSTEAFF
.	TRBV9	TRBJ1-3	.	TGTGCCAGCAGCCCGACAGGCCTCTCTGGAAACACCATATATTTT	CASSPTGLSGNTIYF
once	TRBV7-2	TRBJ1-4	.	TGTGCCAGCAGCTCCCCAGGGGTGGGTGAAAAACTGTTTTTT	CASSSPGVGEKLFF
few	TRBV30	TRBJ1-5	TRBD1	TGTGCCTGGAGTTCACGGACAGGGAATCAGCCCCAGCATTTT	CAWSSRTGNQPQHF
.	TRBV6-4	TRBJ1-3	.	TGTGCCAGCAGGTTATCGGGACTGAGAAACACCATATATTTT	CASRLSGLRNTIYF
.	TRBV11-3	TRBJ2-2	.	TGTGCCAGCAAGGGGTCGGCCACCGGGGAGCTGTTTTTT	CASKGSATGELFF
.	TRBV19	TRBJ2-7	.	TGTGCCAGTAGTAAAGGCGGGGCACTCTACGAGCAGTACTTC	CASSKGGALYEQYF
once	TRBV9	TRBJ1-4	TRBD1	TGTGCCAGCAGCCCGTGGACAGGGGGGTATGAAAAACTGTTTTTT	CASSPWTGGYEKLFF
few	TRBV2	TRBJ1-2	.	TGTGCCAGCAGTGTCCAGGGTGACCTTTATGGCTACACCTTC	CASSVQGDLYGYTF
.	TRBV29-1	TRBJ1-2	TRBD1	TGCAGCGTCGCCACCGGGACAGGGGGTGTTGGCTACACCTTC	CSVATGTGGVGYTF
.	TRBV25-1	TRBJ2-5	.	TGTGCCAGCAGTGACCCCGGGGCAGGGTCAGCAGAGACCCAGTACTTC	CASSDPGAGSAETQYF
.	TRBV4-1	TRBJ1-1	.	TGCGCCAGCAGCCAAGCCGGCCTAGGGACGGCTTTCTTT	CASSQAGLGTAFF
.	TRBV10-1	TRBJ2-5	.	TGCGCCAGCAGTGAAGGGACTTTGGGCCCCCAAGAGACCCAGTACTTC	CASSEGTLGPQETQYF
.	TRBV9	TRBJ2-5	.	TGTGCCAGCAGCGTAGACGCGAACTTGTACCAAGAGACCCAGTACTTC	CASSVDANLYQETQYF
.	TRBV4-1	TRBJ2-7	.	TGCGCCAGCAGCCCGTGGTACATTATGACACCAGGGAATTACGAGCAGTACTTC	CASSPWYIMTPGNYEQYF
.	TRBV6-6	TRBJ2-7	TRBD2	TGTGCCAGCAGCGGGGGACTAGCTCCAAGCTCCTACGAGCAGTACTTC	CASSGGLAPSSYEQYF
.	TRBV25-1	TRBJ2-1	TRBD1	TGTGCCAGCAGTGAAATAGGGACAGCTTACAATGAGCAGTTCTTC	CASSEIGTAYNEQFF
once	TRBV7-6	TRBJ1-3	.	TGTGCCAGCAGCCCTTTACAGGGTCGAAACACCATATATTTT	CASSPLQGRNTIYF
.	TRBV5-1	TRBJ2-5	TRBD2	TGCGTCAGCAGCCGAGACAATGGGACTAGCGGGAGGAGCATGTTAAACCAAGAGACCCAGTACTTC	CVSSRDNGTSGRSMLNQETQYF
once	TRBV6-1	TRBJ2-7	.	TGTGCCACCGAGGGATCAGCCTACTACGAGCAGTACTTC	CATEGSAYYEQYF
.	TRBV6-6	TRBJ2-1	TRBD2	TGTGCCAGCAGTTACCCAGCGGGAGGGCCCTCCAATGAGCAGTTCTTC	CASSYPAGGPSNEQFF
.	TRBV7-8	TRBJ2-1	TRBD2	TGTGCCAGCAGCCCCTTACTAGCGGGGGCTTCCTACAATGAGCAGTTCTTC	CASSPLLAGASYNEQFF
once	TRBV7-2	TRBJ1-5	.	TGTGCCAGCAGCTTACGATCCGCGAGGGGGGGCTCGGATCAGCCCCAGCATTTT	CASSLRSARGGSDQPQHF
.	TRBV5-1	TRBJ1-4	TRBD1	TGCGCCAGCAGCTTGGCCTTGGGACAGGTTAATGAAAAACTGTTTTTT	CASSLALGQVNEKLFF
.	TRBV18	TRBJ2-1	.	TGTGCCAGCTCACAGAACCCCAATCGAAGGAATGAGCAGTTCTTC	CASSQNPNRRNEQFF
.	TRBV28	TRBJ2-6	.	TGTGCCAGCAGTCCCCCGTTTCTTGGGGCCAACGTCCTGACTTTC	CASSPPFLGANVLTF
.	TRBV11-3	TRBJ2-2	TRBD2	TGTGCCAGCAGCTTCAGCGGGAGTGCCACCGGGGAGCTGTTTTTT	CASSFSGSATGELFF
.	TRBV5-1	TRBJ2-3	TRBD2	TGCGCCAGCAGCTTGGCCACTAGCGGGTTCCTTAGCACAGATACGCAGTATTTT	CASSLATSGFLSTDTQYF
few	TRBV5-1	TRBJ2-5	.	TGCGCCAGCAGCTTGACGGAGACCCAGTACTTC	CASSLTETQYF
.	TRBV27	TRBJ1-5	.	TGTGCCAGCTCAAACGCCGGGGATCAGCCCCAGCATTTT	CASSNAGDQPQHF
once	TRBV7-6	TRBJ1-1	.	TGTGCCAGCAGCCCACGAGCAGACACTGAAGCTTTCTTT	CASSPRADTEAFF
.	TRBV9	TRBJ1-1	.	TGTGCCAGCAGCGCCCCGGGGCTGGGTGGTGAAGCTTTCTTT	CASSAPGLGGEAFF
.	TRBV28	TRBJ2-3	.	TGTGCCAGCAGTCCTACTGGCGTCTCCCGCACAGATACGCAGTATTTT	CASSPTGVSRTDTQYF
.	TRBV28	TRBJ2-5	.	TGTGCCAGCAGTTTGGCTCACCAAGAGACCCAGTACTTC	CASSLAHQETQYF
.	TRBV11-2	TRBJ2-3	.	TGTGCCAGCAGCCGCGGTGGTAGCACAGATACGCAGTATTTT	CASSRGGSTDTQYF
.	TRBV7-6	TRBJ1-3	TRBD1	TGTGCCAGCAGCTTTGGACAGGGACTAGCTGGAAACACCATATATTTT	CASSFGQGLAGNTIYF
.	TRBV5-1	TRBJ1-1	.	TGCGCCAGCAGCTTGATCCATCCCGCTTCGATAGCGTACACTGAAGCTTTCTTT	CASSLIHPASIAYTEAFF
.	TRBV7-8	TRBJ2-5	.	TGTGCCAGCAGCCTGCCGTGGGAGACCCAGTACTTC	CASSLPWETQYF
.	TRBV28	TRBJ2-7	TRBD1	TGTGCCAGCACCCCAGGAGCAGGGGGCTCGAACGAGCAGTACTTC	CASTPGAGGSNEQYF
.	TRBV9	TRBJ2-5	TRBD2	TGTGCCAGCAGCGTAGTTGGCGGGAGCTCAGAGACCCAGTACTTC	CASSVVGGSSETQYF
.	TRBV6-5	TRBJ2-2	TRBD2	TGTGCCAGCAACTTTGGGACTATGACCGGGGAGCTGTTTTTT	CASNFGTMTGELFF
once	TRBV5-1	TRBJ2-1	TRBD2	TGCGCCAGCAGCTTGGCCGGCCTGGGTAGCGGGAGGGCCATGTTTATCGATGAGCAGTTCTTC	CASSLAGLGSGRAMFIDEQFF
.	TRBV28	TRBJ2-5	TRBD1	TGTGCCAGCAGCCATCCCGGGACAGGGAAAGAGACCCAGTACTTC	CASSHPGTGKETQYF
.	TRBV5-4	TRBJ2-1	.	TGTGCCAGCAGCCTGGAGGCGTCCCGGCCTAGGATCTTC	CASSLEASRPRIF
.	TRBV7-9	TRBJ2-3	TRBD1	TGTGCCAGCAGCTCTACCCGGGACAGGAGTTACACAGATACGCAGTATTTT	CASSSTRDRSYTDTQYF
.	TRBV5-1	TRBJ1-2	TRBD1	TGCGCCAGCAGCTTGGGGACAGGTTTCTGGGATGGCTACACCTTC	CASSLGTGFWDGYTF
.	TRBV27	TRBJ2-1	.	TGTGCCAGCAGGACTTTTAGGTTCTTC	CASRTFRFF
.	TRBV18	TRBJ2-5	.	TGTGCCAGCTCAGACAAAAAGGGAGTCCAAGAGACCCAGTACTTC	CASSDKKGVQETQYF
.	TRBV6-5	TRBJ2-7	TRBD1	TGTGCCAGCAGCCCCCTCGGGACAGGGGGGCACGAGCAGTACTTC	CASSPLGTGGHEQYF
.	TRBV28	TRBJ1-4	.	TGTGCCAGCAGTTTACAGGACAAAGGGGACGAAAAACTGTTTTTT	CASSLQDKGDEKLFF
.	TRBV5-1	TRBJ1-1	.	TGCGCCAGCAGCTCCTTTGACCGGAACACTGAAGCTTTCTTT	CASSSFDRNTEAFF
.	TRBV4-3	TRBJ1-1	.	TGCGCCAGCAGCCAAGAATTCTTCAGCAGATACACTGAAGCTTTCTTT	CASSQEFFSRYTEAFF
.	TRBV18	TRBJ1-2	.	TGTGCCAGCTCACCCCAACAAGCAAACTATGGCTACACCTTC	CASSPQQANYGYTF
.	TRBV19	TRBJ1-1	TRBD1	TGTGCCAGTAGTATAGCGGGGACAGTGAACACTGAAGCTTTCTTT	CASSIAGTVNTEAFF
.	TRBV6-5	TRBJ2-7	TRBD2	TGTGCCAGCAGTTACGGGCGGGAGGGCCCCTACGAGCAGTACTTC	CASSYGREGPYEQYF